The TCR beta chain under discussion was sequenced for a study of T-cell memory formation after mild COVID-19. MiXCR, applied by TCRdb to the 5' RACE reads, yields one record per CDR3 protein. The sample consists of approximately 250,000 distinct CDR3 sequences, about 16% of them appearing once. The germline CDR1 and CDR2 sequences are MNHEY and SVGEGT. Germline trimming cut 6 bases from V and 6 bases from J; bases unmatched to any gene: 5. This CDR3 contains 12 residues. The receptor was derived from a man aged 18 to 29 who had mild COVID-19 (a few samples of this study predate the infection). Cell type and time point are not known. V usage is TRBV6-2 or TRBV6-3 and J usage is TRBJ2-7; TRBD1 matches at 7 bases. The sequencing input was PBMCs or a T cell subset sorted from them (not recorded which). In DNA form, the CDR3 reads TGTGCCAGCAGCCAGACAGGGTTCGAGCAGTACGTC. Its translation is CASSQTGFEQYV.